This T cell receptor (beta chain) was sequenced for a study of CXCR3-negative and CXCR3-positive naive CD8 T cells (dated by TCRdb to the late 2010s). For the study in its entirety: About 135 million TRB reads were obtained in total, roughly 1.5 +/- 0.3 million reads per library. The diversity and physicochemical repertoire analyses included eleven to twelve donors pooled from two independent experiments. Naive subsets from about 5 donors and memory cells from 3 donors were included in the TRBV-TRBJ cluster analysis.

From cysteine to phenylalanine, the CDR3 is 13 amino acids long. The entry carries no DNA sequence. From a lookup of the germline V gene (reference sequence), CDR1 and CDR2 are LNHNV and YYDKDF. Broader findings and caveats from the paper: Because surface CD5, which is linked to self-reactivity in mice, was comparable between the naive subsets, TCR interaction strength was also inferred from the physicochemical properties of TRB CDR3s. Similar TRBV-TRBJ usage was shown by naive CXCR3-negative and CXCR3-positive cells from the same donor, whereas distinct patterns were shown by memory cells. Compared with CXCR3-negative naive cells, CXCR3-positive naive cells had TRB CDR3s with higher hydrophobicity (lower Kidera factor 4), lower energy, and higher strength and volume indices. Repertoire diversity was comparably high in both naive subsets but much lower in memory CD8+ T cells. Freshly isolated PBMCs were used for most assays because CXCR3 expression partially decreased after cryopreservation.

For each CD8+ T cell subset, flow sorting was done in triplicate, and roughly 320,000 cells per subset went directly into RLT lysis buffer. To keep memory contaminants out, a stringent definition of naive CD8+ T cells was applied: CD45RO-CCR7+CD27+CD95-. Standard density gradient centrifugation was used to isolate peripheral blood mononuclear cells from buffy coats. A FACSAria III was used to flow-sort naive CD8+ T cells into CXCR3-negative and CXCR3-positive populations. Total RNA was extracted from sorted cells using an RNeasy Mini Kit. Sequencing was carried out with a NextSeq 550. The Human TCR Profiling Kit (MiLaboratory) was used to make UMI-labeled 5' RACE TRB cDNA libraries. The full amount of extracted RNA was used for cDNA synthesis, and the full amount of resulting cDNA was used for PCR amplification. Libraries were prepared in parallel with an identical number of PCR cycles. The paper's data handling went like this. With a minimum of two reads required per UMI, MIGEC and MiXCR pulled out about 53,000 +/- 10,000 unique UMI-labeled TRB cDNA molecules from each library. On average, approximately 40,000 +/- 10,000 functional in-frame TRB CDR3 nucleotide clonotypes lacking stop codons were found per library. Diversity metrics, including normalized Shannon-Wiener and Chao1, were computed in VDJtools after downsampling to 5000 UMI-labeled TRB molecules per sample. VDJtools computed clonotype-size-weighted physicochemical properties of the central five CDR3 residues: interaction energy, strength, volume and Kidera factor 4. After the reads were reprocessed by TCRdb, one entry was made per CDR3 protein sequence, with no DNA. The V and J calls, along with clone size, are taken from TCRdb and not from the paper's own processing. The table kept for this sample lists 150,000 to 180,000 distinct CDR3 sequences. The ten biggest clones cover approximately 0.5% of the sample.

In the case of this clonotype: The antigen it binds to is not known.

The rearranged chain carries TRBV15 and TRBJ2-7. This receptor was taken from a human donor in good health. Some clones in this sample may be carry-over from other donors' samples. The source material was naive CXCR3+ CD8+ T cells from blood. The cell subset or site label of this sample denotes: CD45RO-CCR7+CD27+CD95- naive CD8+ T cells expressing CXCR3 (TNR3+). CDR3 sequence: CATSRSNSYEQYF.